This is a list of T cell receptor beta chains from one sample in a study of T cells in Graves' hyperthyroidism and ophthalmopathy. TCRdb used MiXCR to reprocess the multiplex PCR reads, holding one entry per CDR3 protein. The sample contains under 300,000 distinct CDR3 sequences, 13% of which appear only once. Sequenced material: blood. The receptors shown here come from a woman younger than 45 with Graves' hyperthyroidism that later progressed to Graves' ophthalmopathy. The CDR3 runs from the conserved cysteine through the conserved F or W. The order of the fields is V gene, J gene, D gene, clone size, CDR3 DNA, CDR3 protein. A D gene is named only where the DNA matches it firmly. Expanded clones get a size class; other rows say once, few or many, or leave the size out.

V gene: TRBV12-3/TRBV12-4
J gene: TRBJ2-5
D gene: -
clone size: -
CDR3 DNA: TGTGCCAGCAGCGAGGGGGGGGGCGGCATAAACCAAGAGACCCAGTACTTC
CDR3 protein: CASSEGGGGINQETQYF

V gene: TRBV27
J gene: TRBJ2-7
D gene: -
clone size: many
CDR3 DNA: TGTGCCAGCAGTTTATTGATGGGGGACTACGAGCAGTACTTC
CDR3 protein: CASSLLMGDYEQYF

V gene: TRBV6-5
J gene: TRBJ1-4
D gene: -
clone size: many
CDR3 DNA: TGTGCCAGCAGTTCACCGGGGAATAATGAAAAACTGTTTTTT
CDR3 protein: CASSSPGNNEKLFF

V gene: TRBV7-2
J gene: TRBJ1-6
D gene: -
clone size: many
CDR3 DNA: TGTGCCAGCAGCTTAACGGCGGAGGGGTATTCACCCCTCCACTTT
CDR3 protein: CASSLTAEGYSPLHF

V gene: TRBV7-9
J gene: TRBJ2-1
D gene: -
clone size: many
CDR3 DNA: TGTGCCAGCAGCTTGCCCAACGGGTACAATGAGCAGTTCTTC
CDR3 protein: CASSLPNGYNEQFF

V gene: TRBV11-2
J gene: TRBJ2-2
D gene: TRBD2
clone size: few
CDR3 DNA: TGTGCCAGCAGCTTAGTAGTATGGCGGGAGGAAGACACCGGGGAGCTGTTTTTT
CDR3 protein: CASSLVVWREEDTGELFF

V gene: TRBV30
J gene: TRBJ1-2
D gene: -
clone size: many
CDR3 DNA: TGTGCCTGGAGTACCCCTCCTACCGACGGCTATGGCTACACCTTC
CDR3 protein: CAWSTPPTDGYGYTF

V gene: TRBV28
J gene: TRBJ2-5
D gene: TRBD1
clone size: many
CDR3 DNA: TGTGCCAGCAGTTACCTAGACAGGGATCAAGAGACCCAGTACTTC
CDR3 protein: CASSYLDRDQETQYF

V gene: TRBV24-1
J gene: TRBJ2-5
D gene: TRBD2
clone size: many
CDR3 DNA: TGTGCCACCAGTGATCCCCTAGCGGGGAAAGAGACCCAGTACTTC
CDR3 protein: CATSDPLAGKETQYF

V gene: TRBV6-2/TRBV6-3
J gene: TRBJ2-1
D gene: -
clone size: many
CDR3 DNA: TGTGCCAGCAGTTACTCCCAAATAAGCTCCTACAATGAGCAGTTCTTC
CDR3 protein: CASSYSQISSYNEQFF

V gene: TRBV30
J gene: TRBJ2-7
D gene: TRBD1
clone size: many
CDR3 DNA: TGTGCCTGGAGGGGACAGGGGGCCTCCTACGAGCAGTACTTC
CDR3 protein: CAWRGQGASYEQYF

V gene: TRBV7-7
J gene: TRBJ1-1
D gene: -
clone size: -
CDR3 DNA: TGTGCTAGCAGCTTAGCGCCGGGGAACACTGAAGCTTTCTTT
CDR3 protein: CASSLAPGNTEAFF

V gene: TRBV11-2
J gene: TRBJ2-1
D gene: -
clone size: many
CDR3 DNA: TGTGCCACCCAGACTTACAATGAGCAGTTCTTC
CDR3 protein: CATQTYNEQFF

V gene: TRBV5-1
J gene: TRBJ2-2
D gene: TRBD1
clone size: -
CDR3 DNA: TGCGCCAGCAGCTTGGATATTTACGAGGACAGGGGATTGACCGGGGAGCTGTTTTTT
CDR3 protein: CASSLDIYEDRGLTGELFF

V gene: TRBV25-1
J gene: TRBJ1-1
D gene: -
clone size: few
CDR3 DNA: TGTGCCAGCATGAGGACGGGGAACACTGAAGCTTTCTTT
CDR3 protein: CASMRTGNTEAFF

V gene: TRBV30
J gene: TRBJ2-2
D gene: -
clone size: many
CDR3 DNA: TGTGCCTGGAGGGTCAGCGGTCCCGGGGAGCTGTTTTTT
CDR3 protein: CAWRVSGPGELFF

V gene: TRBV7-9
J gene: TRBJ2-7
D gene: TRBD1
clone size: -
CDR3 DNA: TGTGCCAGTAGCCCTCCCGGGACAGGGTACGAGCAGTACTTC
CDR3 protein: CASSPPGTGYEQYF

V gene: TRBV3-1
J gene: TRBJ2-4
D gene: -
clone size: -
CDR3 DNA: TGTGCCAGCAGTTTGAGAGGGCAGTTAAACATTCAGTACTTC
CDR3 protein: CASSLRGQLNIQYF

V gene: TRBV5-6
J gene: TRBJ2-5
D gene: TRBD1
clone size: many
CDR3 DNA: TGTGCCAGCAGCTTGCGACTCACAGGGGTAGAGACCCAGTACTTC
CDR3 protein: CASSLRLTGVETQYF

V gene: TRBV25-1
J gene: TRBJ2-7
D gene: -
clone size: -
CDR3 DNA: TGTGCCAGCAGCTTCTCAAGGGGGAGGGAGCAGTACTTC
CDR3 protein: CASSFSRGREQYF

V gene: TRBV27
J gene: TRBJ1-2
D gene: TRBD1
clone size: many
CDR3 DNA: TGTGCCAGCAGAGCAAGGACAGGGGGGGGTGGCTACACCTTC
CDR3 protein: CASRARTGGGGYTF

V gene: TRBV5-5
J gene: TRBJ2-3
D gene: -
clone size: many
CDR3 DNA: TGTGCCAGTGACTTCGGACTGGGGGATACGCAGTATTTT
CDR3 protein: CASDFGLGDTQYF

V gene: TRBV6-1
J gene: TRBJ2-7
D gene: TRBD1
clone size: -
CDR3 DNA: TGTGCCAGCGCAACGGGGACAGGGTTTTACGAGCAGTACTTC
CDR3 protein: CASATGTGFYEQYF

V gene: TRBV3-1
J gene: TRBJ2-1
D gene: -
clone size: many
CDR3 DNA: TGTGCCAGCAGCCAAGACGCCGGGGCAAGGGATGGGCAGTTCTTC
CDR3 protein: CASSQDAGARDGQFF

V gene: TRBV9
J gene: TRBJ2-5
D gene: TRBD2
clone size: -
CDR3 DNA: TGTGCCAGCAGCGTTAATCCGGGACTAGCCCAAGAGACCCAGTACTTC
CDR3 protein: CASSVNPGLAQETQYF

V gene: TRBV20-1
J gene: TRBJ2-7
D gene: -
clone size: many
CDR3 DNA: TGCAGTGCTAGGAAGGAGACAGGTTATTTCGAGCAGTACTTC
CDR3 protein: CSARKETGYFEQYF

V gene: TRBV5-1
J gene: TRBJ2-3
D gene: -
clone size: -
CDR3 DNA: TGCGCCAGCAGCTTGTCTAGGAGTGAGGTTGGCACAGATACGCAGTATTTT
CDR3 protein: CASSLSRSEVGTDTQYF

V gene: TRBV10-3
J gene: TRBJ1-1
D gene: -
clone size: -
CDR3 DNA: TGTGCCGTCAGTGTGTCGATGAACACTGGAGCTTTCTTT
CDR3 protein: CAVSVSMNTGAFF

V gene: TRBV20-1
J gene: TRBJ2-5
D gene: -
clone size: many
CDR3 DNA: TGCAGTGCTAGAGCGGGACATTTACAAGAGACCCAGTACTTC
CDR3 protein: CSARAGHLQETQYF

V gene: TRBV4-1
J gene: TRBJ1-2
D gene: -
clone size: few
CDR3 DNA: TGCGCCAGCAGCCAAGAGGCAGGGCCGTTCTATGGCTACACCTTC
CDR3 protein: CASSQEAGPFYGYTF

V gene: TRBV27
J gene: TRBJ1-5
D gene: -
clone size: once
CDR3 DNA: TGTGCCAGCAGTTTCATCAATCAGCCCCAGCGTTTT
CDR3 protein: CASSFINQPQRF

V gene: TRBV30
J gene: TRBJ2-5
D gene: TRBD1
clone size: -
CDR3 DNA: TGTGCCTGGGATAGACAGGGGGGGGCGGAGACCCAGTACTTC
CDR3 protein: CAWDRQGGAETQYF

V gene: TRBV5-8
J gene: TRBJ2-2
D gene: TRBD2
clone size: -
CDR3 DNA: TGTGCCAGCAGCCTGGGATCGGGAGGTCGGACCGGGGAGCTGTTTTTT
CDR3 protein: CASSLGSGGRTGELFF

V gene: TRBV29-1
J gene: TRBJ2-7
D gene: TRBD2
clone size: few
CDR3 DNA: TGCAGCGTTGACTTTCCGGGGCGGGAGTCCTACGAGCAGTACTTC
CDR3 protein: CSVDFPGRESYEQYF

V gene: TRBV19
J gene: TRBJ2-2
D gene: -
clone size: -
CDR3 DNA: TGTGCCAGTAGTAAAGGCGATTCGAACACCGGGGAGCTGTTTTTT
CDR3 protein: CASSKGDSNTGELFF

V gene: TRBV12-3/TRBV12-4
J gene: TRBJ1-1
D gene: TRBD1
clone size: many
CDR3 DNA: TGTGCCAGCAGTAAGTCTCACCGGGACAGGGATGCAGCTTTCTTT
CDR3 protein: CASSKSHRDRDAAFF

V gene: TRBV7-6
J gene: TRBJ2-7
D gene: -
clone size: many
CDR3 DNA: TGTGCCAGCAGCTTCGACAGGGGAGGGAACGAGCAGTACTTC
CDR3 protein: CASSFDRGGNEQYF

V gene: TRBV9
J gene: TRBJ2-1
D gene: TRBD2
clone size: -
CDR3 DNA: TGTGCCAGCGGGAACCTAGAAGCGGGAGTCTTCTCCGACGATGAGCAGTTCTTC
CDR3 protein: CASGNLEAGVFSDDEQFF

V gene: TRBV19
J gene: TRBJ1-5
D gene: -
clone size: few
CDR3 DNA: TGTGCCAGTAGTATAAGCACCTATAGCAATCAGCCCCAGCATTTT
CDR3 protein: CASSISTYSNQPQHF

V gene: TRBV2
J gene: TRBJ2-5
D gene: -
clone size: many
CDR3 DNA: TGTGCCGGACAAAACTATCAAGAGACCCAGTACTTC
CDR3 protein: CAGQNYQETQYF

V gene: TRBV6-1
J gene: TRBJ1-1
D gene: -
clone size: many
CDR3 DNA: TGTGCCAGCAGTTATGGCAGAAATGAAGCTTTCTTT
CDR3 protein: CASSYGRNEAFF

V gene: TRBV28
J gene: TRBJ2-1
D gene: TRBD2
clone size: many
CDR3 DNA: TGTGCCAGCAGTTGGGTCTCGCCAGCGGGATTCCCAAATGAGCAGTTCTTC
CDR3 protein: CASSWVSPAGFPNEQFF

V gene: TRBV20-1
J gene: TRBJ2-3
D gene: TRBD2
clone size: -
CDR3 DNA: TGCAGTGCTAGGGAGACTAGCGGGGGGATGTATACGCAGTATTTT
CDR3 protein: CSARETSGGMYTQYF

V gene: TRBV9
J gene: TRBJ2-7
D gene: TRBD1
clone size: many
CDR3 DNA: TGTGCCAGCAGCGCGGGACAGGGAGATTCCTACGAGCAGTACTTC
CDR3 protein: CASSAGQGDSYEQYF